This T cell receptor beta chain was identified in a study of cytomegalovirus exposure and HLA in healthy donors. Overall study results and limits: The study recorded more than 150 TCR beta chains that were cytomegalovirus-associated.

These donors, healthy bone marrow donors, were studied. For this clone: Its cognate antigen is unknown.

PCR primers comprised 60 Vbeta and 13 Jbeta primers. Produced via immunoSEQ multiplex PCR; TCRdb's table is partial and in-frame only. This sample has 90,000 to 150,000 clones, with nearly 80% found just once. With 7 bases clipped from V and 4 bases from J, the junction kept 8 bases outside the gene matches. CDR3 length: 15 amino acids. In germline, CDR1 is MGHRA, CDR2 YSYEKL. V is TRBV4-1 and J is TRBJ1-1; 11 bases fit TRBD1. This receptor was taken from a woman in her thirties in good health and CMV-seropositive. The sequenced sample consisted of PBMCs. CDR3 amino acids: CASTRTGGDTTEAFF. The DNA of the CDR3 is TGCGCCAGCACCCGGACAGGGGGCGATACCACTGAAGCTTTCTTT.